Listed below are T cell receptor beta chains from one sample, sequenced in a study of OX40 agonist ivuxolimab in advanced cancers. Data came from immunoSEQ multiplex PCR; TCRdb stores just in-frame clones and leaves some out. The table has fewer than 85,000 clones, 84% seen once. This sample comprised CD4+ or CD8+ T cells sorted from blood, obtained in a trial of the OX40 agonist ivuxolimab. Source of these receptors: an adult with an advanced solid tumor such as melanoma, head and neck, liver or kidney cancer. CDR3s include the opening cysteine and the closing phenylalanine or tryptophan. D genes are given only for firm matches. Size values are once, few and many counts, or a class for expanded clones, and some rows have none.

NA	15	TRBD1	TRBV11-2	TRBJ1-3	CASRSDRGPGNTIYF	TGTGCCAGCAGATCGGACAGGGGGCCAGGAAACACCATATATTTT
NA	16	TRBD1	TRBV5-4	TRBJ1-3	CASSPGQGTSGNTIYF	TGTGCCAGCAGCCCAGGACAGGGAACCTCTGGAAACACCATATATTTT
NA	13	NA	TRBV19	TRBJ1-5	CATTDGLNQPQHF	TGTGCCACCACGGACGGCCTAAATCAGCCCCAGCATTTT
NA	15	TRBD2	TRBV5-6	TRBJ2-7	CASSWLLAGIHEQYF	TGTGCCAGCAGCTGGCTGTTAGCGGGAATCCACGAGCAGTACTTC
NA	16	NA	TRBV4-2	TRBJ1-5	CASSQEVRVGNQPQHF	TGTGCCAGCAGCCAAGAGGTCCGGGTCGGCAATCAGCCCCAGCATTTT
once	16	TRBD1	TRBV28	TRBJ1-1	CASRDSPGQMNTEAFF	TGTGCCAGCAGGGATTCTCCGGGACAGATGAACACTGAAGCTTTCTTT
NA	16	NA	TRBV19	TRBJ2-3	CASSMNRQTKADTQYF	TGTGCCAGTAGTATGAATAGACAAACTAAGGCGGATACGCAGTATTTT
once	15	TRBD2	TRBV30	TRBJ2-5	CAWSITSGRRETQYF	TGTGCCTGGAGCATAACTAGCGGGAGAAGGGAGACCCAGTACTTC
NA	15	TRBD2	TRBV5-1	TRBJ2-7	CASSAGLAGIDEQYF	TGCGCCAGCAGCGCAGGACTAGCGGGGATCGACGAGCAGTACTTC
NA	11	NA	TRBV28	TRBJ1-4	CASSFMNKLFF	TGTGCCAGCAGTTTTATGAACAAACTGTTTTTT
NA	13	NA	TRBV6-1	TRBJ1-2	CASSDSGGYGYTF	TGTGCCAGCAGTGACAGTGGAGGATATGGCTACACCTTC
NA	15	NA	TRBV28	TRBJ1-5	CASRTQGAFNQPQHF	TGTGCCAGCAGAACCCAGGGTGCCTTCAATCAGCCCCAGCATTTT
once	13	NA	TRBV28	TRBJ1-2	CASSVDRRYGCTF	TGTGCCAGCAGTGTCGACAGACGTTATGGCTGCACCTTC
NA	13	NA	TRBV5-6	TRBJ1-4	CASSRVMGGELFF	TGTGCCAGCAGCCGGGTAATGGGGGGAGAACTGTTTTTT
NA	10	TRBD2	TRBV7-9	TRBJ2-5	CATGGETQYF	TGTGCCACGGGGGGTGAGACCCAGTACTTC
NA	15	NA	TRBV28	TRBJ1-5	CASSFDVASNQPQHF	TGTGCCAGCAGTTTTGACGTGGCAAGCAATCAGCCCCAGCATTTT
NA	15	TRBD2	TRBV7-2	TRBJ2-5	CASSLYAGGQETQYF	TGTGCCAGCAGCTTATACGCGGGAGGACAAGAGACCCAGTACTTC
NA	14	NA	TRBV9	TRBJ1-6	CASSARQPDSPLHF	TGTGCCAGCAGCGCACGACAGCCTGATTCACCCCTCCACTTT
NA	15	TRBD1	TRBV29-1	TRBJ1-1	CSVDSLGTGSTEAFF	TGCAGCGTTGACTCCCTAGGGACAGGGAGCACTGAAGCTTTCTTT
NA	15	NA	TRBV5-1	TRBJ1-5	CASSLGLNPNQPQHF	TGCGCCAGCAGCCTCGGACTTAATCCGAATCAGCCCCAGCATTTT